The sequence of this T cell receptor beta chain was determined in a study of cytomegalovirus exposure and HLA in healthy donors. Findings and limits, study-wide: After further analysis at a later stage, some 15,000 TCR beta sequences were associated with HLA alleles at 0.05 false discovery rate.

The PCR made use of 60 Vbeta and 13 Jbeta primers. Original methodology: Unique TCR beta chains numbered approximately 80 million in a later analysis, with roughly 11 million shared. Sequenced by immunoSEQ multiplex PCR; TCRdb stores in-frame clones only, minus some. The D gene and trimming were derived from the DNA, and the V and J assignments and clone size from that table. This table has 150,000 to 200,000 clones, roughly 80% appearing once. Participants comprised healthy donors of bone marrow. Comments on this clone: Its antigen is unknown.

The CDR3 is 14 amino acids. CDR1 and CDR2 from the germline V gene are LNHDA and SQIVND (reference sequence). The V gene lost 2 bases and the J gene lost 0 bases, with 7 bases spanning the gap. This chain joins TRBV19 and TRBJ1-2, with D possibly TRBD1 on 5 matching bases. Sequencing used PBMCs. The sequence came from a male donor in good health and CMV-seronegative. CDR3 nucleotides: TGTGCCAGTAGTATATCAGGGTCTAACTATGGCTACACCTTC. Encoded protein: CASSISGSNYGYTF.